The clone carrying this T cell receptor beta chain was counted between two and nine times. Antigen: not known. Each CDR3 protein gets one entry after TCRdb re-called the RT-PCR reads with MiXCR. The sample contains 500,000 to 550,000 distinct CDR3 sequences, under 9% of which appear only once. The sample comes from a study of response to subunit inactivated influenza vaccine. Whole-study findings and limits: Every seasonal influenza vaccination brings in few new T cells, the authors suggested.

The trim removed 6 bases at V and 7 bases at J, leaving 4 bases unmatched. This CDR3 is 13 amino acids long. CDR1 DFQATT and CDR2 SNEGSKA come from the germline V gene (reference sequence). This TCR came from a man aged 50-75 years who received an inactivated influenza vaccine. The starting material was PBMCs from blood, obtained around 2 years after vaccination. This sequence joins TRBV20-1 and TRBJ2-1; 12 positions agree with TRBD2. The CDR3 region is CSAPTSGGNEQFF. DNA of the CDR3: TGCAGTGCGCCGACTAGCGGGGGTAATGAGCAGTTCTTC.